These 11 T cell receptor beta chains came from one sample sequenced in a study of post-analysis software for immune sequencing data. Regarding the study as a whole: In patients, TRBV5-6, TRBV5-1 and TRBV20-1 belonged to five or six TRBV segments found more frequently than in controls.

The antigens for these receptors are not known. Tagging with unique molecular identifiers was a feature of the TCR beta cDNA libraries. TCRdb reprocessed the PCR reads with MiXCR, giving one entry per CDR3 protein. The sample shows 350,000 to 450,000 distinct CDR3 sequences, approximately 42% of them seen only once. The sample taken for sequencing was blood. The origin of the receptors is a girl aged 2 to 9 with multiple sclerosis.

The chain links TRBV29-1 to TRBJ1-1, with unresolved D. The CDR3 loop spans 13 amino acids. Looked up from germline, CDR1 is SQVTM and CDR2 is ANQGSEA. Trimming took 6 bases from V and 4 from J, leaving 15 bases between them. CDR3 region: CSVARRTGTEAFF. The CDR3, as DNA: TGCAGCGTAGCCCGGAGAACCGGCACTGAAGCTTTCTTT.

The J gene is TRBJ1-2, the V gene TRBV5-1; D is undetermined. The germline V and J ends were trimmed by 4 bases and 6 bases, with 10 bases remaining between them. Germline V lookup: CDR1 SGHRS, CDR2 YFSETQ. The CDR3 totals 12 residues. The CDR3: CASSPGNHGYTF. In DNA form, the CDR3 reads TGCGCCAGCAGCCCGGGGAACCATGGCTACACCTTC.

The chain combines TRBV3-1 with TRBJ1-2; 7 nucleotides agree with TRBD1. The CDR3 is 15 residues long. With V trimmed by 0 bases and J by 4 bases, 5 bases remained unmatched. Per germline, CDR1 LGHDT and CDR2 YNNKEL (reference sequence). This CDR3 is CASSQESGTVYGYTF. The CDR3 DNA reads TGTGCCAGCAGCCAAGAAAGTGGGACAGTCTATGGCTACACCTTC. The variable domain in full, completed from reference TRBV3-1 and TRBJ1-2, reads DTAVSQTPKYLVTQMGNDKSIKCEQNLGHDTMYWYKQDSKKFLKIMFSYNNKELIINETVPNRFSPKSPDKAHLNLHINSLELGDSAVYFCASSQESGTVYGYTFGSGTRLTVV.

This clonotype was counted a single time. CDR3 DNA sequence: TGCAGCGTTGGGCCAGGGAATGAAAAACTGTTTTTT. Amino acids: CSVGPGNEKLFF. V and J are TRBV29-1 and TRBJ1-4, with D perhaps matching TRBD1 (5 bases). In germline, CDR1 is SQVTM, CDR2 ANQGSEA. The V end was cut by 4 bases, the J end by 5 bases, with 8 bases between. This CDR3 has 12 residues.

V is TRBV29-1 and J is TRBJ2-5; D gene unclear. The end of the DNA fits TRBJ2-7 better, so the J call may be wrong. From germline, CDR1 is SQVTM and CDR2 ANQGSEA. The CDR3 length is 13 residues. CDR3 in amino acids: CSVKSDTAYEQYF. As DNA, the CDR3 is TGCAGCGTCAAATCGGATACCGCCTACGAGCAGTACTTC.

This clonotype was counted between two and nine times. The chain employs TRBV6-2 or TRBV6-3 and TRBJ2-7; 8 nucleotides align to TRBD2. This CDR3 region has 15 residues. Germline V gene sequence: CDR1 MNHEY, CDR2 SVGEGT. Trimming cost V 2 bases and J 1 base; bases outside gene matches: 4. The CDR3 sequence is CASSYTSGASYEQYF. The DNA for the CDR3 is TGTGCCAGCAGTTACACTAGCGGAGCTTCCTACGAGCAGTACTTC.

This clonotype turned up a few times. This chain links TRBV11-2 with TRBJ2-1, with 15 bases aligning to TRBD2. V lost 5 bases, J lost 0 bases, and 20 bases stayed unmatched. There are 23 residues in the CDR3. Germline assignment: CDR1 SGHAT and CDR2 FQNNGV. Written as DNA, the CDR3 is TGTGCCAGCAGCCTCACCCGGACTAGCGGGAGGGCCCAGTATGGTATCTCCTACAATGAGCAGTTCTTC. Translation gives CASSLTRTSGRAQYGISYNEQFF.

This clonotype was observed a handful of times. The chain is built from TRBV20-1 and TRBJ2-5; TRBD1 matches at 7 bases. V shed 2 bases, J shed 4 bases, and the junction held 13 bases outside the gene matches. Germline V lookup: CDR1 DFQATT, CDR2 SNEGSKA (reference sequence). The CDR3 spans 16 residues. This CDR3 reads CSARNRRGRGGETQYF. The CDR3, as DNA: TGCAGTGCTAGAAACAGAAGGGGGCGCGGAGGAGAGACCCAGTACTTC.

A few counts support this clonotype. The chain combines TRBV27 with TRBJ2-1; 8 bases align to TRBD2. The CDR3 runs 13 residues. V shed 6 bases and J 6 bases; nucleotides not matched to a gene: 4. The germline gives CDR1 MNHEY, CDR2 SMNVEV (reference sequence). The chain's CDR3 is CASRRTSSNEQFF. CDR3 DNA: TGTGCCAGCAGAAGGACTAGCAGCAATGAGCAGTTCTTC.

The table lists this clonotype with a few counts. CDR3 sequence: CASLQGDSYEQYF. CDR3 DNA: TGTGCCAGCTTACAGGGGGACTCCTACGAGCAGTACTTC. This sequence joins TRBV2 and TRBJ2-7; 8 nucleotides match TRBD1. Germline CDR1 and CDR2: SNHLY and FYNNEI. The CDR3 has 13 amino acids. V was pared by 8 bases and J by 0 bases, with 3 bases of the junction left unmatched.

A few counts support this clonotype. The CDR3 bases are TGTGCCAGCAGCGTAGGGTCGCGGGAGAGAGACGAGCAGTACTTC. Amino acids: CASSVGSRERDEQYF. V usage is TRBV9 and J usage is TRBJ2-7; TRBD2 matches 7 bases. After removal of 0 bases from V and 5 bases from J, the junction contained 8 bases not matched to a gene. Germline loops: CDR1 SGDLS, CDR2 YYNGEE. The CDR3 contains 15 residues.